This T cell receptor (beta chain) was obtained from a study of blood T cell repertoires in COVID-19. Generated by immunoSEQ multiplex PCR, the TCRdb table keeps only in-frame clones and is missing some. The sample consists of approximately 410,000 clones, 86% of them appearing once. Trimming took 3 bases from V and 2 from J, leaving 10 bases between them. CDR1 is SGHAT and CDR2 is FQNNGV in the germline V gene. CDR3 length equals 15 residues. The J gene is TRBJ1-4, the V gene TRBV11-2, with no clear D. The source of this sequence is a woman aged 25-40 years with active or convalescent COVID-19. Sequencing was performed on peripheral blood. CDR3 nucleotides: TGTGCCAGCAGCTTTGCTGGCAGGACTAATGAAAAACTGTTTTTT. It yields the protein CASSFAGRTNEKLFF. Full variable domain (missing parts from reference TRBV11-2 and TRBJ1-4): EAGVAQSPRYKIIEKRQSVAFWCNPISGHATLYWYQQILGQGPKLLIQFQNNGVVDDSQLPKDRFSAERLKGVDSTLKIQPAKLEDSAVYLCASSFAGRTNEKLFFGSGTQLSVL.